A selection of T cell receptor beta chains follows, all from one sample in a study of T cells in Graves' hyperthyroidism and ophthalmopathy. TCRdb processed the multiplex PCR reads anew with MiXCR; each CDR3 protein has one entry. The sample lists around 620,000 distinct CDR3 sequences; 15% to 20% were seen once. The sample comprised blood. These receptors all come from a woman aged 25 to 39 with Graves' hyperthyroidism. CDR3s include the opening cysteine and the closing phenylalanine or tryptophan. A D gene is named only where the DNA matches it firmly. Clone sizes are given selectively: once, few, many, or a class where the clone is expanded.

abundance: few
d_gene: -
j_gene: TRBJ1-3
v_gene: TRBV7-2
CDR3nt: TGTGCCAGCAGCGTAACCTCTGGAAACACCATATATTTT
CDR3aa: CASSVTSGNTIYF

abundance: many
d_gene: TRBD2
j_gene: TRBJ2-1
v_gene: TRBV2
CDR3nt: TGTGCCAGCAGTGAGGGACTAGCGGGGGATGAGCAGTTCTTC
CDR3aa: CASSEGLAGDEQFF

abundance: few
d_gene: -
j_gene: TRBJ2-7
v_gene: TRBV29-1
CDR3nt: TGCAGCGTTGAATTAGCATCTTACGAGCAGTACTTC
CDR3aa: CSVELASYEQYF

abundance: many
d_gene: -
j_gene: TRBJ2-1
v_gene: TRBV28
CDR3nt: TGTGCCAGCAGTTGGAGTGTTCTGGGCAATGAGCAGTTCTTC
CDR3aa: CASSWSVLGNEQFF

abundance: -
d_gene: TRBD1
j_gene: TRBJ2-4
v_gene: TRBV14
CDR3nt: TGTGCCAGCAGCCGGACAGGTTTTAGCAAAAACATTCAGTACTTC
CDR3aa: CASSRTGFSKNIQYF

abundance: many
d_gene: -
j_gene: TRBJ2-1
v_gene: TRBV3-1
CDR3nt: TGTGCCAGCAGCCAATCGGCCGGTGGGAATGAGCAGTTCTTC
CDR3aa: CASSQSAGGNEQFF

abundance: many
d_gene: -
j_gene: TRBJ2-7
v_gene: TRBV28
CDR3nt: TGTGCCAGCAGTCCCGCGGGGGCTGGCTACGAGCAGTACTTC
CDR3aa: CASSPAGAGYEQYF

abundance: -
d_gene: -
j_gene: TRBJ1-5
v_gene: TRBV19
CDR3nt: TGTGCCAGTAGCCCGGACATTGCTGATCAGCCCCAGCATTTT
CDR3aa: CASSPDIADQPQHF

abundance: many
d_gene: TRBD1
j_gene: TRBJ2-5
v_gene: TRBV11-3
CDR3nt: TGTGCCAGCAGCTTTGGGGACAGGGAGTGGGAGACCCAGTACTTC
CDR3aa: CASSFGDREWETQYF

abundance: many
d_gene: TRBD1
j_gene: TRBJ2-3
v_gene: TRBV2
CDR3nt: TGTGCCAGCAGTCAGACAGGGGTTGGAACAGATACGCAGTATTTT
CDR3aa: CASSQTGVGTDTQYF

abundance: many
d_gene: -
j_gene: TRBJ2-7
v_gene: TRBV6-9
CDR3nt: TGTGCCAGCAGTTCAGACGAAACCACAGGGCCTACGGGGGAGCAGTACTTC
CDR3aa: CASSSDETTGPTGEQYF

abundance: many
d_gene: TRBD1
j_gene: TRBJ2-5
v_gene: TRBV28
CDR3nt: TGTGCCAGCAGCCCGCCTTGGACAGGGGGCCGGGAGACCCAGTACTTC
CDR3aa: CASSPPWTGGRETQYF

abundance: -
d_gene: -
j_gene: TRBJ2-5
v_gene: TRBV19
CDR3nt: TGTGCCAGTAGTATGCGTGGGGGGCAAGAGACCCAGTACTTC
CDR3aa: CASSMRGGQETQYF

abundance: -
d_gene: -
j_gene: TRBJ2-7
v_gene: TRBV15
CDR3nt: TGTGCCACCAGCAGAGGGGTTCAGAACTACGAGCAGTACTTC
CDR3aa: CATSRGVQNYEQYF

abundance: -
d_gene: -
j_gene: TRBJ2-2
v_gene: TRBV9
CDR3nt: TGTGCCAGCTCACTCGTACAACCGGACAGCCCCACGAACACCGGGGAGCTGTTTTTT
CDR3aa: CASSLVQPDSPTNTGELFF

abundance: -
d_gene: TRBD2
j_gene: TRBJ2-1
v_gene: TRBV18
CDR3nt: TGTGCCAGCTCACCACCACTGACTAGCGGAGGCGGCAATGAGCAGTTCTTC
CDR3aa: CASSPPLTSGGGNEQFF

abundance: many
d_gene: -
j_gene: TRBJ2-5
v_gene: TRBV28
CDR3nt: TGTGCCAGCAGGTCAAGAGAGACCCAGTACTTC
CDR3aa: CASRSRETQYF

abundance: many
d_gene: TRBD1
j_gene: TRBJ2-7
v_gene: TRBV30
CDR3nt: TGTGCCTGGAGTGTCCAGGGGGCGCGGGAGCAGTACTTC
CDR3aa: CAWSVQGAREQYF

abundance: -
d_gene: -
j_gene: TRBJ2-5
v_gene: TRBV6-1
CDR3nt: TGTGCCAGCAAGGTTGTCGAGACCCAGTACTTC
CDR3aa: CASKVVETQYF

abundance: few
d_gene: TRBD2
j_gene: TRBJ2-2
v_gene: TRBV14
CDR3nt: TGTGCCAGCAGTCATCTAGCGGTGAACACCGGGGAGCTGTTTTTT
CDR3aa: CASSHLAVNTGELFF

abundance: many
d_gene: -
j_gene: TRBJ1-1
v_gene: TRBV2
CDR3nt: TGTGCCAGCAGGGTTCCAGGGTCTGAAGCTTTCTTT
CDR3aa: CASRVPGSEAFF

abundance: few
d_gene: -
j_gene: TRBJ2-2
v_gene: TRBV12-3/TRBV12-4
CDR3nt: TGTGCCAGCAGCCCAACAGGGTCCACCGGGGAGCTGTTTTTT
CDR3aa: CASSPTGSTGELFF

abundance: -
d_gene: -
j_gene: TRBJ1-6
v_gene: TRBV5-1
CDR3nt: TGCGCCAGCAGCTTGGTCCCCCTATCACCCCTCCACTTT
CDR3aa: CASSLVPLSPLHF

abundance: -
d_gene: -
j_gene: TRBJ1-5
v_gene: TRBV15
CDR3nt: TGTGCCACCAGCAGACCAGATAGCAATCAGCCCCAGCATTTT
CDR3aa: CATSRPDSNQPQHF

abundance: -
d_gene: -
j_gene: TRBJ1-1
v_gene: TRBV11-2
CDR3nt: TGTGCCAGCAACTTAGCAGGTTATGAAGCTTTCTTT
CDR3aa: CASNLAGYEAFF

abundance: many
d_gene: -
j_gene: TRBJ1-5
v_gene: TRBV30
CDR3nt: TGTGCCTGGGGGGACGGCCTAGGGCCCCAGCATTTT
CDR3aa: CAWGDGLGPQHF

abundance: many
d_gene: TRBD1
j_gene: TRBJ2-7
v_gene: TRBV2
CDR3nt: TGTGCCAGCGAGACAGGGGGCGCAGGGAATCGCGAGCAGTACTTC
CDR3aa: CASETGGAGNREQYF

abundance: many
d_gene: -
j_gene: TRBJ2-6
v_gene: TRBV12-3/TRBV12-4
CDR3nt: TGTGCCAGCAGAGGCATCAACTCTGGGGCCAACGTCCTGACTTTC
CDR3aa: CASRGINSGANVLTF

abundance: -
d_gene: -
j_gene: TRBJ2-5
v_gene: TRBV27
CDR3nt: TGTGCCAGCGGAGGGGACAGCCAAGAGACCCAGTACTTC
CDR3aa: CASGGDSQETQYF

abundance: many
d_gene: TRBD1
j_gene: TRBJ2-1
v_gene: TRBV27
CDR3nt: TGTGCCAGCAGTTCCAGGACAGGGCGTAATGAGCAGTTCTTC
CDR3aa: CASSSRTGRNEQFF

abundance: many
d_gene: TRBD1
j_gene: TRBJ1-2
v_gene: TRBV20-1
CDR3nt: TGCAGTGCCCTAAATACAGGGGTCTATGGCTACACCTTC
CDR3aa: CSALNTGVYGYTF

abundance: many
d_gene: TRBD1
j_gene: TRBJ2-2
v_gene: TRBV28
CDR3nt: TGTGCCAGCAGTAACGACAGGGCCGGGGAGCTGTTTTTT
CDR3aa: CASSNDRAGELFF

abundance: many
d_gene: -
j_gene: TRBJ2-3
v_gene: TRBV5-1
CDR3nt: TGCGCCAGCAGCTTGGCGGGAGTGGCCCAATTTGCAGATACGCAGTATTTT
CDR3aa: CASSLAGVAQFADTQYF

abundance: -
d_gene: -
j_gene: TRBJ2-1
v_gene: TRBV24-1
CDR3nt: TGTACCACCAGTGCCACGCGGCGAGCCGACAATGAGCAGTTCTTC
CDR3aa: CTTSATRRADNEQFF

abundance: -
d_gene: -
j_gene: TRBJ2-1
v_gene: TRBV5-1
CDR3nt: TGCGCCAGCACCCGGGCTAGAAACTCCTACAATGAGCAGTTCTTC
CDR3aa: CASTRARNSYNEQFF

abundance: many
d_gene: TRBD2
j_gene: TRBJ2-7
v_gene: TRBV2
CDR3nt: TGTGCCAGCAGTTGGCTCTCTCTCGGCGGGAGGCCCTACGAGCAGTACTTC
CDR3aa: CASSWLSLGGRPYEQYF

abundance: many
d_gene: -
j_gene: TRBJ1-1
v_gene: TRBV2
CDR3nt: TGTGCCAGCGAGGGGGAACCAAACACTGAAGCTTTCTTT
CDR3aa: CASEGEPNTEAFF

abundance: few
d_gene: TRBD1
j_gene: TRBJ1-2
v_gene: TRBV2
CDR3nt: TGTGCCAGCGAGACAGGGGGAGCCTATGGCTACACCTTC
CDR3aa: CASETGGAYGYTF

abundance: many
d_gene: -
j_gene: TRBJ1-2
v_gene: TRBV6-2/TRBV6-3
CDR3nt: TGTGCCAGCAGTTACTTAGTTGGGACGTCCTATGGCTACACCTTC
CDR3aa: CASSYLVGTSYGYTF

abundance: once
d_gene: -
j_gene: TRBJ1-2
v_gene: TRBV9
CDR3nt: TGTGCCAGCAGCGTAGATGAGGCGGGCGGCTCTTATGGCTACACCTTC
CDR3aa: CASSVDEAGGSYGYTF

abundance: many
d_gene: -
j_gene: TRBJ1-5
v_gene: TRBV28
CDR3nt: TGTGCCAGCAGTTTTCCACCGACAGGCGGCAGCAATCAGCCCCAGCATTTT
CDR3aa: CASSFPPTGGSNQPQHF